This TCR beta chain is from a study of T-cell reconstitution after alpha-beta-depleted transplantation in children. The CDR3 length is 16 residues. V dropped 0 bases and J dropped 1; count of bases not matched to a gene: 2. Germline V gene data show CDR1 as SGHDN and CDR2 as FVKESK. Unique molecular identifiers were incorporated into the prepared TCRbeta library. In TCRdb, the PCR reads were re-called with MiXCR into one record per CDR3 protein. The table shows about 610,000 distinct CDR3 sequences, with 10% to 13% occurring only once. In its sample, this clonotype was seen many times. The clonotype comes from a human donor who donated a stem cell graft to a child with acute myeloid leukemia. The chain recombines TRBV14 with TRBJ2-1; 8 nucleotides agree with TRBD2. The material was PBMCs from the stem cell graft donor, obtained from the stem cell graft. The CDR3 spells CASSQEGGRSYNEQFF. CDR3 in DNA: TGTGCCAGCAGCCAAGAAGGCGGGAGGTCCTACAATGAGCAGTTCTTC.